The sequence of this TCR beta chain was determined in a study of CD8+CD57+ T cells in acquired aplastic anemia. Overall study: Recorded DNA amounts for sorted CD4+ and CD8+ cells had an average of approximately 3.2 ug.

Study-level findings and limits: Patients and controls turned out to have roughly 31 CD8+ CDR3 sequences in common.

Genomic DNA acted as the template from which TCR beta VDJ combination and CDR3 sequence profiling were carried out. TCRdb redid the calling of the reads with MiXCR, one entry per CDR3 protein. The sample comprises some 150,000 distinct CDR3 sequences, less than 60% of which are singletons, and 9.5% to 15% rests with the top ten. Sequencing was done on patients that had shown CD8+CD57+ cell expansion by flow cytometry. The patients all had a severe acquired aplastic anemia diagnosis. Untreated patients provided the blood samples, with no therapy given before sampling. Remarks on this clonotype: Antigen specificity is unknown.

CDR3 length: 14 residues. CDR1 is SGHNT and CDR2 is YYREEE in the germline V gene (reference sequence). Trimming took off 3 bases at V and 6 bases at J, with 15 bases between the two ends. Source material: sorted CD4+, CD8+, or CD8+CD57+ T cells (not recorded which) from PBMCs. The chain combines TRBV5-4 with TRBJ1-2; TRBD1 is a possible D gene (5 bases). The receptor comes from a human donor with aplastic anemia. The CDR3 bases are TGTGCCAGCAGCTCCCTCCCAGGGAAGGATGGCTACACCTTC. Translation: CASSSLPGKDGYTF.